This TCR beta chain was obtained from a study of T cells in Graves' hyperthyroidism and ophthalmopathy. Regarding the study as a whole: Most thyroid clonotypes expanded above 0.001 appeared in blood too. From stable hyperthyroidism, ophthalmopathy was set apart by a 13 V-J model.

Using RNA transcripts as the source, TCR beta CDR3 regions were amplified. Initially, a first-round RT-PCR of the TCR CDR3 employed the HTBI primer set. TCRdb reanalysed the multiplex PCR reads using MiXCR and keeps one entry per CDR3 protein. The sample records approximately 510,000 distinct CDR3 sequences, less than 25% being singletons. This clonotype was recorded at least ten times. Its antigen is unknown. Reasons for excluding patients were uncontrolled infection, other autoimmune disease, pregnancy or lactation. CDR3 length: 15 amino acids. The germline gives CDR1 LNHDA, CDR2 SQIVND (reference sequence). Trimming cost V 0 bases and J 4 bases, with 12 bases left between them.

Sequencing was performed on blood. The gene calls are TRBV19 and TRBJ1-2, with D perhaps matching TRBD1 (5 bases). The source is a man aged 18 to 29 with Graves' hyperthyroidism. As DNA, the CDR3 is TGTGCCAGTAGTATAGATCGGACAACTTTCTATGGCTACACCTTC. It yields the protein CASSIDRTTFYGYTF. The variable domain in full, with the rest retrieved from reference TRBV19 and TRBJ1-2, is DGGITQSPKYLFRKEGQNVTLSCEQNLNHDAMYWYRQDPGQGLRLIYYSQIVNDFQKGDIAEGYSVSREKKESFPLTVTSAQKNPTAFYLCASSIDRTTFYGYTFGSGTRLTVV.